The present entry profiles one TCR beta chain with its context. What it binds is unknown. The data derive from a study of cytotoxic CD8 clonotypes in ibrutinib-treated CLL. Broader study findings: Public clonotypes were seen rarely and were contracted or stable on treatment.

The CDR3 sequence is 16 residues long. After removal of 4 bases from V and 5 bases from J, the junction contained 10 bases not matched to a gene. Germline-derived CDR1 and CDR2 are KGHSH and LQKENI. Profiled with immunoSEQ multiplex PCR; TCRdb holds only in-frame clones, not every one. The sample has some 140,000 clones, around 93% seen once; the top ten hold more than 10%. The genes are TRBV18 and TRBJ1-4; 7 bases map to TRBD1. The source material was PBMCs, sampled after 12 months of ibrutinib treatment. The sequence was collected from a human donor with chronic lymphocytic leukemia. The CDR3 DNA sequence: TGTGCCAGCTCACAAACTGGCGGGACAGTCAATGAAAAACTGTTTTTT. Translated: CASSQTGGTVNEKLFF. Full variable domain (rest looked up from reference TRBV18 and TRBJ1-4): NAGVMQNPRHLVRRRGQEARLRCSPMKGHSHVYWYRQLPEEGLKFMVYLQKENIIDESGMPKERFSAEFPKEGPSILRIQQVVRGDSAAYFCASSQTGGTVNEKLFFGSGTQLSVL.